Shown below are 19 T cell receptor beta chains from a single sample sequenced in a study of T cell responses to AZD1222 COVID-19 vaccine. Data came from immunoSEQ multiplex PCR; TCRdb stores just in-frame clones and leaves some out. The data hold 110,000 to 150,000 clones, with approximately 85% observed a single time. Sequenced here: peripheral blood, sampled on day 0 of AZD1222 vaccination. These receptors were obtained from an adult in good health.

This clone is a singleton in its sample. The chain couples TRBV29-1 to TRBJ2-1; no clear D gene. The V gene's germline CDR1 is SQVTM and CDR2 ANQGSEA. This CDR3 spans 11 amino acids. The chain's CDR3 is CNVDKYNEQFF. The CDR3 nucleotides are TGCAACGTCGATAAATACAATGAGCAGTTCTTC.

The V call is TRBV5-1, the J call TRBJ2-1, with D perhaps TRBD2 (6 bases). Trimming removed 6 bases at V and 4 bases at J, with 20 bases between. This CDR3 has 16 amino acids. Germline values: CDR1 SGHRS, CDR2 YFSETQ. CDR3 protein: CASTSWGDSDYNEQFF. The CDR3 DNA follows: TGCGCCAGCACCTCGTGGGGGGACTCCGATTACAATGAGCAGTTCTTC.

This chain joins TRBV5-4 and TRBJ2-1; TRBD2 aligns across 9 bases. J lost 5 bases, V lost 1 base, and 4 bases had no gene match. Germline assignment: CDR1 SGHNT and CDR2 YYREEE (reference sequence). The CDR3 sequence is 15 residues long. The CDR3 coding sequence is TGTGCCAGCAGCTTGTATTCTAGCGGGGACAATGAGCAGTTCTTC. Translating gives CASSLYSSGDNEQFF.

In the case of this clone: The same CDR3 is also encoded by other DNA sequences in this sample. The CDR3 protein is CASSPGRVYEQYF. The CDR3 nucleotides read TGTGCCAGTAGTCCCGGGAGGGTCTACGAGCAGTACTTC. V is TRBV19 and J is TRBJ2-7; 8 nucleotides agree with TRBD2. Germline loops: CDR1 LNHDA, CDR2 SQIVND (reference sequence). The CDR3 is 13 residues long. The V gene end was trimmed by 5 bases and the J gene end by 3 bases; junction bases not matched to a gene: 3.

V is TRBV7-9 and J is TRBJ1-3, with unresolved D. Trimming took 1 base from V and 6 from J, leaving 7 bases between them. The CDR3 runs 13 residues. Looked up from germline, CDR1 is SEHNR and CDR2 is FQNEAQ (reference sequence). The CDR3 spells CASSLGAENTIYF. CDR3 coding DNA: TGTGCCAGCAGCTTAGGCGCGGAAAACACCATATATTTT. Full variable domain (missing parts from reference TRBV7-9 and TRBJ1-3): DTGVSQNPRHKITKRGQNVTFRCDPISEHNRLYWYRQTLGQGPEFLTYFQNEAQLEKSRLLSDRFSAERPKGSFSTLEIQRTEQGDSAMYLCASSLGAENTIYFGEGSWLTVV.

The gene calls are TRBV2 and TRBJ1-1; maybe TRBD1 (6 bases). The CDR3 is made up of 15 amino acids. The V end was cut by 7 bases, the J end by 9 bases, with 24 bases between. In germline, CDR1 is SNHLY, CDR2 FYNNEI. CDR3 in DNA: TGTGCCAGCATTCCGATGTACAGGGCTTTGGCCAAAGCTTTCTTT. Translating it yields CASIPMYRALAKAFF.

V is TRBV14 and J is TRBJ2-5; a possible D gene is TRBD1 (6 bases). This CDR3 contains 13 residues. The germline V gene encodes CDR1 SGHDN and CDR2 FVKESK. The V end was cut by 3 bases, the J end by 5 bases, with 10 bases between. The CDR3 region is CASSQMGAETQYF. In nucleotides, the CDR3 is TGTGCCAGCAGCCAGATGGGGGCGGAGACCCAGTACTTC.

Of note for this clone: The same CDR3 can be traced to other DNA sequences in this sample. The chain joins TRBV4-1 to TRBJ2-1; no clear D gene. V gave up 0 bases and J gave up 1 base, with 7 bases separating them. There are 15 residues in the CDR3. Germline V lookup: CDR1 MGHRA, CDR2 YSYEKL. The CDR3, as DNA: TGCGCCAGCAGCCAAGAGGGCAGGTCCTACAATGAGCAGTTCTTC. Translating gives CASSQEGRSYNEQFF.

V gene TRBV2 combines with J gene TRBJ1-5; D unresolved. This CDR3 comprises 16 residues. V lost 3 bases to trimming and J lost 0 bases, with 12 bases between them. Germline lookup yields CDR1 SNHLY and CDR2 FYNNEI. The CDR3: CASSDPRTYSNQPQHF. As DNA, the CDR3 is TGTGCCAGCAGTGACCCTCGGACCTATAGCAATCAGCCCCAGCATTTT.

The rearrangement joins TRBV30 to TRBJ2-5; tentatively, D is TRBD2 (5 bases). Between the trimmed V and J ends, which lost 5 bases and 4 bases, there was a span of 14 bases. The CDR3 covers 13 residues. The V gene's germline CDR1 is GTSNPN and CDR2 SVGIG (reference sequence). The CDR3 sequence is CAWADWRRETQYF. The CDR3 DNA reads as TGTGCCTGGGCGGACTGGAGGAGAGAGACCCAGTACTTC.

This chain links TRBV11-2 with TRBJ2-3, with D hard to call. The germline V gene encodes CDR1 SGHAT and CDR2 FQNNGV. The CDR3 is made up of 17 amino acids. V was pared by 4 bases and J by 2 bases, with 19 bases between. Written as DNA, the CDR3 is TGTGCCAGCAGCTCCTCCACCACTCGGCACCCCACAGATACGCAGTATTTT. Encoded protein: CASSSSTTRHPTDTQYF.

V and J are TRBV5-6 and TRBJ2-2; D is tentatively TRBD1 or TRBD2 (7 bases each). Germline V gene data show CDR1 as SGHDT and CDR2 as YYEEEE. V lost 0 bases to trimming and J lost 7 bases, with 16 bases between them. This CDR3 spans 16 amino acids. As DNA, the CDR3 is TGTGCCAGCAGCTTGGGGGAGGGGGCGCATAACGGGGAGCTGTTTTTT. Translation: CASSLGEGAHNGELFF. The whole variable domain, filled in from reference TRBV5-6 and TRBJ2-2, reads DAGVTQSPTHLIKTRGQQVTLRCSPKSGHDTVSWYQQALGQGPQFIFQYYEEEERQRGNFPDRFSGHQFPNYSSELNVNALLLGDSALYLCASSLGEGAHNGELFFGEGSRLTVL.

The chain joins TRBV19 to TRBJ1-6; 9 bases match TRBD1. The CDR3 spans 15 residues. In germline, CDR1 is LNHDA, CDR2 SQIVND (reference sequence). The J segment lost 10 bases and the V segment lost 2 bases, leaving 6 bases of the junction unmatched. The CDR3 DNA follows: TGTGCCAGTAGTATACAGGGACAGGGTGACTCACCCCTCCACTTT. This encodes CASSIQGQGDSPLHF.

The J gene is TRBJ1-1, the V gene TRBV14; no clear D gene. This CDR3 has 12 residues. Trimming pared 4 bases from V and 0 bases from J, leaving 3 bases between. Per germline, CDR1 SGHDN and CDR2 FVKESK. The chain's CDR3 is CASSLMNTEAFF. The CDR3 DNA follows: TGTGCCAGCAGCCTTATGAACACTGAAGCTTTCTTT. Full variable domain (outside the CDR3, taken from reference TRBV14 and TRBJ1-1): EAGVTQFPSHSVIEKGQTVTLRCDPISGHDNLYWYRRVMGKEIKFLLHFVKESKQDESGMPNNRFLAERTGGTYSTLKVQPAELEDSGVYFCASSLMNTEAFFGQGTRLTVV.

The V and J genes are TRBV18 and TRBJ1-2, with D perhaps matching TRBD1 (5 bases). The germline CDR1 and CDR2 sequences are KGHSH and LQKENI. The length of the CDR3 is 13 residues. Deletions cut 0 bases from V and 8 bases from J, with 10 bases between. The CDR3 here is CASSPPIGEGYTF. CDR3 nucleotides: TGTGCCAGCTCACCACCGATAGGGGAAGGCTACACCTTC.

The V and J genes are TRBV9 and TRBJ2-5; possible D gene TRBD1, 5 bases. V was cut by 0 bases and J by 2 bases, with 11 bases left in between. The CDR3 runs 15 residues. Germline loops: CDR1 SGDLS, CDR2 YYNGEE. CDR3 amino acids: CASSVGPTAQETQYF. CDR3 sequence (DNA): TGTGCCAGCAGCGTAGGCCCGACAGCACAAGAGACCCAGTACTTC.

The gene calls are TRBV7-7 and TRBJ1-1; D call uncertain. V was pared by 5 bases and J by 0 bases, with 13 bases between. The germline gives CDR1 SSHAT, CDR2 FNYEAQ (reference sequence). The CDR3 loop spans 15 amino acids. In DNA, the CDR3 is TGTGCCAGCAGCCGTGTTCGGATCATGAACACTGAAGCTTTCTTT. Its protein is CASSRVRIMNTEAFF.

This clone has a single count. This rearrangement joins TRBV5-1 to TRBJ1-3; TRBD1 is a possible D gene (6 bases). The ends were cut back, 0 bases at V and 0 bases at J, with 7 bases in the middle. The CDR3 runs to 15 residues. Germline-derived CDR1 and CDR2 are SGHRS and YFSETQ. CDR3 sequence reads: CASSLGTASGNTIYF. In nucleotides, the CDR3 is TGCGCCAGCAGCTTGGGGACAGCCTCTGGAAACACCATATATTTT.

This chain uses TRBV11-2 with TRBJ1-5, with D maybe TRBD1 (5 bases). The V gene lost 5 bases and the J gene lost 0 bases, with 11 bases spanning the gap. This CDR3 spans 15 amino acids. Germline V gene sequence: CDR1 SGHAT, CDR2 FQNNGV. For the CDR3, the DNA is TGTGCCAGCAGCCCCGGGGGAGTTAGCAATCAGCCCCAGCATTTT. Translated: CASSPGGVSNQPQHF.